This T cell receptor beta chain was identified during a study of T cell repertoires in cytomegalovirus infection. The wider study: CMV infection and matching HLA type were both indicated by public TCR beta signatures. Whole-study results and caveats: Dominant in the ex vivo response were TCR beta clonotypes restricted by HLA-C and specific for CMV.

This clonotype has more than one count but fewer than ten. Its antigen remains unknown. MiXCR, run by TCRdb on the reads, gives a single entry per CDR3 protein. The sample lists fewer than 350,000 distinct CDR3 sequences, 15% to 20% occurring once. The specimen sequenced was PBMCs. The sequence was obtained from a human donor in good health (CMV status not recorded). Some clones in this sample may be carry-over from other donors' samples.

This chain's CDR3 is CASSLGSGGGNTGELFF. CDR3 coding DNA: TGTGCCAGCAGCTTAGGATCCGGCGGGGGGAACACCGGGGAGCTGTTTTTT. The gene calls are TRBV7-2 and TRBJ2-2, with 7 bases aligning to TRBD2. This CDR3 has 17 residues. Germline CDR1 SGHTA, CDR2 FQGNSA. The trim removed 1 base at V and 1 base at J, leaving 6 bases unmatched.